This TCR beta chain was sequenced in a study of CD8+ T cells in alopecia areata. Study-wide results and limits: Scalp clonality, together with expanded CD8+ clones among the top 100, fell significantly with tofacitinib.

RNA, once extracted, was reverse transcribed into cDNA for use as the sequencing template. The protocol was immunoSEQ multiplex PCR, while the TCRdb copy is restricted to in-frame clones and leaves out a portion. Here the sample spans approximately 190,000 clones, nearly 60% being singletons. A word on this clone: The antigen is not known.

Treatment specified: oral pan-JAK inhibitor, 5-10 mg twice daily. The CDR3 totals 17 residues. After removal of 1 base from V and 0 bases from J, the junction contained 6 bases not matched to a gene. Germline V gene data show CDR1 as SGHDN and CDR2 as FVKESK. The specimen comprised CD4+ T cells sorted from blood, sampled at week 24, from a patient treated with tofacitinib. The TCR originated in a human donor with alopecia areata. This sequence joins TRBV14 and TRBJ2-1; 7 bases match TRBD1. The CDR3: CASSQGGPGGSYNEQFF. In DNA, the CDR3 is TGTGCCAGCAGCCAAGGGGGTCCAGGGGGCTCCTACAATGAGCAGTTCTTC.